A single sample gave rise to the 29 T cell receptor beta chains below, sequenced in a study of cytomegalovirus exposure and HLA in healthy donors. Both 60 Vbeta primers and 13 Jbeta primers went into the PCR. Sequencing used immunoSEQ multiplex PCR; TCRdb keeps in-frame clones, though not all of them. The sample includes about 150,000 clones. Sequences were obtained from PBMCs. These receptors originate from a woman between 50 and 59 years old in good health and CMV-seronegative.

The rearrangement joins TRBV15 to TRBJ2-6; 8 bases are shared with TRBD1. CDR1 LNHNV and CDR2 YYDKDF come from the germline V gene (reference sequence). The J segment lost 2 bases and the V segment lost 6 bases, leaving 12 bases of the junction unmatched. The CDR3 spans 18 residues. The CDR3 protein is CATRQDRDPPPGANVLTF. In DNA, the CDR3 is TGTGCCACCAGACAGGACAGGGATCCCCCCCCTGGGGCCAACGTCCTGACTTTC.

The chain recombines TRBV30 with TRBJ2-2; the match to TRBD1 covers 7 bases. V shed 0 bases and J 1 base; nucleotides not matched to a gene: 5. CDR3 length: 16 residues. In germline, CDR1 is GTSNPN, CDR2 SVGIG (reference sequence). Here the CDR3 DNA reads TGTGCCTGGAGTGTACTAGGGACAGTGAACACCGGGGAGCTGTTTTTT. Encoded protein: CAWSVLGTVNTGELFF.

The chain combines TRBV2 with TRBJ2-5; possibly TRBD1 for D (7 bases). V lost 7 bases, J lost 3 bases, and 12 bases lay in between. This CDR3 comprises 13 residues. From germline, CDR1 is SNHLY and CDR2 FYNNEI. This CDR3 reads CASIDREEETQYF. In DNA form, the CDR3 reads TGTGCCAGCATCGACAGGGAGGAAGAGACCCAGTACTTC. Based on the CDR3 plus reference TRBV2 and TRBJ2-5, the full variable domain is EPEVTQTPSHQVTQMGQEVILRCVPISNHLYFYWYRQILGQKVEFLVSFYNNEISEKSEIFDDQFSVERPDGSNFTLKIRSTKLEDSAMYFCASIDREEETQYFGPGTRLLVL.

V is TRBV5-6 and J is TRBJ1-2; TRBD1 is a possible D gene (6 bases). CDR1 is SGHDT, CDR2 YYEEEE, per germline. The CDR3 length is 15 residues. V was pared by 4 bases and J by 8 bases, with 21 bases between. As DNA, the CDR3 is TGTGCCAGCAGCCCCTCGGCCAGGGGCGGATGGGGCTACACCTTC. This translates into CASSPSARGGWGYTF.

The chain links TRBV9 to TRBJ1-2; D gene ambiguous. This CDR3 contains 14 residues. CDR1 and CDR2 (germline): SGDLS, YYNGEE. With 3 bases removed from V and 3 bases from J, the gap between germline ends came to 12 bases. CDR3 nucleotides: TGTGCCAGCAGCGCTGGGAGGCAGGACTATGGCTACACCTTC. It codes for CASSAGRQDYGYTF.

CDR3 loop: CASSARGGYNEQFF. The CDR3 DNA reads TGTGCCAGCAGCGCCCGAGGGGGTTACAATGAGCAGTTCTTC. The chain employs TRBV9 and TRBJ2-1; TRBD1 is a possible D gene (6 bases). Germline V gene lookup returns CDR1 SGDLS and CDR2 YYNGEE. With 3 bases removed from V and 4 bases from J, the gap between germline ends came to 11 bases. The CDR3 is 14 residues long.

V and J are TRBV5-1 and TRBJ2-2; 11 bases map to TRBD2. In germline, CDR1 is SGHRS, CDR2 YFSETQ. This CDR3 has 20 amino acids. Trimming removed 0 bases from V and 2 bases from J; junction bases left unmatched: 12. This CDR3 reads CASSLERTSGGFSNTGELFF. In nucleotides, the CDR3 is TGCGCCAGCAGCTTGGAGCGCACTAGCGGGGGATTTTCTAACACCGGGGAGCTGTTTTTT.

V gene TRBV6-5 combines with J gene TRBJ2-7; possible D gene TRBD1, 6 bases. The germline gives CDR1 MNHEY, CDR2 SVGAGI. CDR3 length: 14 residues. V was cut by 6 bases and J by 0 bases, with 12 bases left in between. The CDR3 loop is CASRRDTSSYEQYF. The DNA of the CDR3 is TGTGCCAGCAGGAGGGACACCAGCTCCTACGAGCAGTACTTC.

In regard to this clone: Other DNA variants within this sample encode the same CDR3. The genes are TRBV5-1 and TRBJ2-7; D may be TRBD2 (6 bases). Trimming cost V 0 bases and J 6 bases, with 7 bases left between them. Looked up from germline, CDR1 is SGHRS and CDR2 is YFSETQ. The CDR3 totals 12 residues. The DNA of the CDR3 is TGCGCCAGCAGCTTGGAGGGAGGCGAGCAGTACTTC. Its translation is CASSLEGGEQYF.

The chain joins TRBV4-1 to TRBJ2-3; 10 bases line up with TRBD2. The V gene end was trimmed by 0 bases and the J gene end by 1 base; junction bases not matched to a gene: 10. The CDR3 is made up of 19 amino acids. Germline V gene sequence: CDR1 MGHRA, CDR2 YSYEKL. DNA for the CDR3: TGCGCCAGCAGCCAAGAAACCCCAATAGCGGGGGGACGCACAGATACGCAGTATTTT. Protein product: CASSQETPIAGGRTDTQYF.

This sequence joins TRBV7-2 and TRBJ1-2; TRBD1 might be the D (5 bases). CDR3 length equals 15 residues. Germline V lookup: CDR1 SGHTA, CDR2 FQGNSA. V was shortened by 6 bases and J by 0 bases, with 14 bases between the two germline ends. CDR3 residues: CASRKDTVPNYGYTF. The CDR3 DNA follows: TGTGCCAGCAGGAAGGACACCGTCCCTAACTATGGCTACACCTTC.

This rearrangement joins TRBV4-2 to TRBJ2-7; TRBD2 matches at 10 bases. J gave up 2 bases and V 0 bases, and 7 bases lay outside the gene matches. CDR1 LGHNA and CDR2 YNFKEQ come from the germline V gene. The CDR3 length is 17 residues. In DNA, the CDR3 is TGTGCCAGCAGCCAAGATTCGGGACTAGCGAGGGCCTACGAGCAGTACTTC. The encoded protein is CASSQDSGLARAYEQYF.

The V gene is TRBV27, the J gene TRBJ2-3; tentatively, D is TRBD1 (5 bases). Trimming pared 5 bases from V and 4 bases from J, leaving 10 bases between. In germline, CDR1 is MNHEY, CDR2 SMNVEV (reference sequence). This CDR3 is 13 amino acids long. CDR3 bases: TGTGCCAGCAGTCATTGGGGCGCAGATACGCAGTATTTT. Residues: CASSHWGADTQYF.

This sequence joins TRBV5-1 and TRBJ1-4; D call uncertain. CDR1 SGHRS and CDR2 YFSETQ come from the germline V gene. The CDR3 consists of 14 residues. V was shortened by 0 bases and J by 3 bases, with 6 bases between the two germline ends. CDR3 amino acids: CASSLARPNEKLFF. The CDR3, as DNA: TGCGCCAGCAGCTTGGCGCGCCCTAATGAAAAACTGTTTTTT.

This chain links TRBV5-1 with TRBJ2-1; tentatively, D is TRBD2 (5 bases). CDR3 length: 13 amino acids. Germline CDR1 SGHRS, CDR2 YFSETQ. Deletions cut 4 bases from V and 7 bases from J, with 12 bases between. The CDR3 DNA reads as TGCGCCAGCAGCCCTTCGGGGAGTAATGAGCAGTTCTTC. Translation: CASSPSGSNEQFF.

This chain links TRBV6-5 with TRBJ1-2; D possibly corresponds to TRBD1 (6 bases). Germline CDR1 reads MNHEY; CDR2 reads SVGAGI. The germline V and J ends were trimmed by 6 bases and 6 bases, with 17 bases remaining between them. The CDR3 loop spans 14 amino acids. This CDR3 reads CASRVGGRMDGYTF. CDR3 nucleotide sequence: TGTGCCAGCAGGGTGGGGGGGCGGATGGATGGCTACACCTTC.

For the CDR3, the DNA is TGTGCCATCAGTGGGAAAGCGGGAGGGCCGTCCTACGAGCAGTACTTC. Translated: CAISGKAGGPSYEQYF. This chain links TRBV10-3 with TRBJ2-7; 10 bases map to TRBD2. Per germline, CDR1 ENHRY and CDR2 SYGVKD. Unmatched junction bases numbered 7, after V lost 4 bases and J lost 1 base. The CDR3 has 16 residues.

The genes are TRBV27 and TRBJ1-2; D is ambiguous. The CDR3 has 14 residues. Trimming shortened V by 4 bases and J by 0 bases, and 9 bases separated the two germline ends. Germline CDR1 is MNHEY and CDR2 is SMNVEV (reference sequence). The CDR3 here is CASSWKDSNYGYTF. In nucleotides, the CDR3 is TGTGCCAGCAGTTGGAAAGACTCTAACTATGGCTACACCTTC.

The chain recombines TRBV4-3 with TRBJ2-5, with 8 bases that match TRBD2. CDR3 length: 15 residues. The germline V gene encodes CDR1 LGHNA and CDR2 YSLEER. V lost 1 base, J lost 3 bases, and 4 bases stayed unmatched. The CDR3 DNA is TGCGCCAGCAGCCAAGGTGTTAGCGGGAAAGAGACCCAGTACTTC. Translated, it gives CASSQGVSGKETQYF.

The genes are TRBV5-1 and TRBJ2-5, with 13 nucleotides matching TRBD2. CDR1 SGHRS and CDR2 YFSETQ come from the germline V gene. V shed 3 bases and J 2 bases; nucleotides not matched to a gene: 1. The CDR3 covers 15 residues. CDR3 sequence: CASSSGLAGQETQYF. CDR3 in DNA: TGCGCCAGCAGCTCGGGACTAGCGGGACAAGAGACCCAGTACTTC.

CDR3 nucleotide sequence: TGTGCCAGCAGCTTGGGGGCGGGAGTGAGCGCCTACGAGCAGTACTTC. The encoded protein is CASSLGAGVSAYEQYF. The chain carries TRBV7-9 and TRBJ2-7; D may be TRBD2 (7 bases). CDR1 SEHNR and CDR2 FQNEAQ come from the germline V gene (reference sequence). Trimming cost V 3 bases and J 2 bases, with 17 bases left between them. The CDR3 is 16 amino acids.

CDR3 sequence: CAWSVRGYNQPQHF. CDR3 sequence (DNA): TGTGCCTGGAGTGTACGGGGGTACAATCAGCCCCAGCATTTT. The chain has TRBV30 and TRBJ1-5; TRBD1 might be the D (5 bases). The CDR3 is 14 residues long. Germline V lookup: CDR1 GTSNPN, CDR2 SVGIG (reference sequence). Trimming took 0 bases from V and 3 from J, leaving 9 bases between them.

The J gene is TRBJ2-3, the V gene TRBV4-3; D perhaps matches TRBD2 (6 bases). The germline CDR1 and CDR2 sequences are LGHNA and YSLEER. The CDR3 consists of 16 residues. V shed 0 bases and J shed 0 bases, with 10 bases lying between them. CDR3 residues: CASSQDYSGSTDTQYF. CDR3 bases: TGCGCCAGCAGCCAAGATTACAGCGGGAGCACAGATACGCAGTATTTT.

The V gene is TRBV30, the J gene TRBJ2-7, with TRBD2 matching 9 bases. Germline CDR1 reads GTSNPN; CDR2 reads SVGIG (reference sequence). This CDR3 has 16 amino acids. The V gene end was trimmed by 3 bases and the J gene end by 5 bases; junction bases not matched to a gene: 14. CDR3 protein: CAWRSLEAGGPHEQYF. Here the CDR3 DNA reads TGTGCCTGGAGGTCCCTTGAGGCGGGAGGGCCCCACGAGCAGTACTTC.

V and J are TRBV4-1 and TRBJ1-6; 9 nucleotides align to TRBD1. Germline-derived CDR1 and CDR2 are MGHRA and YSYEKL. Trimming removed 4 bases from V and 9 bases from J; junction bases left unmatched: 7. The CDR3 consists of 15 residues. In DNA, the CDR3 is TGCGCCAGCAGCCGCGTGGGACAGGGACGTTCACCCCTCCACTTT. Amino acid sequence: CASSRVGQGRSPLHF.

This chain's CDR3 is CASSFRTSGGPTNTGELFF. The CDR3 DNA follows: TGTGCCAGCAGCTTTCGGACTAGCGGGGGACCAACGAACACCGGGGAGCTGTTTTTT. V and J are TRBV11-2 and TRBJ2-2; TRBD2 aligns across 13 bases. Germline lookup yields CDR1 SGHAT and CDR2 FQNNGV. V lost 3 bases, J lost 0 bases, and 7 bases stayed unmatched. The CDR3 contains 19 residues.

This chain connects TRBV4-3 to TRBJ2-6; no clear D gene. V lost 6 bases and J lost 3, with 6 bases in between. CDR1 is LGHNA and CDR2 is YSLEER in the germline V gene. The CDR3 spans 13 residues. The CDR3 here is CASSLFGANVLTF. The CDR3 nucleotides are TGCGCCAGCAGTCTATTTGGGGCCAACGTCCTGACTTTC.

The genes are TRBV7-4 and TRBJ1-5; 11 bases fit TRBD1. J was trimmed by 3 bases and V by 5 bases; bases with no gene match: 6. Germline V gene data show CDR1 as SGHVT and CDR2 as SQSDAQ. The CDR3 consists of 16 residues. CDR3 residues: CASSQGQGEFNQPQHF. Here the CDR3 DNA reads TGTGCCAGCAGCCAGGGACAGGGGGAGTTCAATCAGCCCCAGCATTTT. The full variable domain, with the rest looked up from reference TRBV7-4 and TRBJ1-5, is GAGVSQSPRYKVAKRGRDVALRCDSISGHVTLYWYRQTLGQGSEVLTYSQSDAQRDKSGRPSGRFSAERPERSVSTLKIQRTEQGDSAVYLCASSQGQGEFNQPQHFGDGTRLSIL.

This chain uses TRBV7-6 with TRBJ1-5; D remains unclear. This CDR3 comprises 14 residues. CDR1 SGHVS and CDR2 FNYEAQ come from the germline V gene. V lost 2 bases, J lost 11 bases, and 16 bases lay in between. CDR3 DNA: TGTGCCAGCAGCTTATCTTCGGTCTACGAAGCCCAGCATTTT. Protein: CASSLSSVYEAQHF.